This T cell receptor (beta chain) was observed in a study of identical twins. A single record per CDR3 protein comes from TCRdb applying MiXCR to the 5' RACE reads. Seen here are roughly 720,000 distinct CDR3 sequences, about 20% observed once, and the top ten hold around 14%. Whole-study findings and limits: Models predicted less out-of-frame TCR alpha sharing in monozygotic twins than was found.

The V and J ends lost 1 base and 9 bases respectively, with 16 bases between them. CDR3 length: 15 residues. This clonotype appeared a few times. Its target is not known. This sample also appeared in a second study, on T cells expressing NK-cell markers.

The V and J genes are TRBV12-3 or TRBV12-4 and TRBJ1-5; D gene uncertain. Material for sequencing was PBMCs. This clonotype was sampled from a woman aged 18-29 years in good health. As DNA, the CDR3 is TGTGCCAGCAGTTTAGGGTCAGGACGATCGCCGCCCCAGCATTTT. Protein: CASSLGSGRSPPQHF.